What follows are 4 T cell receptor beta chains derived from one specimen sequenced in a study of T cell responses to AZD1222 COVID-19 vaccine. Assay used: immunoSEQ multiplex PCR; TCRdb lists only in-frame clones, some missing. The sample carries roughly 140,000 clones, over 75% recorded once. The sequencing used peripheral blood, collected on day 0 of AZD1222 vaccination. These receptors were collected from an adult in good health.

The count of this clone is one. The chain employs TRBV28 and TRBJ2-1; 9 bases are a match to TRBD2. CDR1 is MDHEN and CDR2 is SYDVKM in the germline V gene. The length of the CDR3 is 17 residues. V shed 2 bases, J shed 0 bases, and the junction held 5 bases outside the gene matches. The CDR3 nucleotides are TGTGCCAGCAGTTTAGCCCTAGCGGGAAGCTCCTACAATGAGCAGTTCTTC. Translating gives CASSLALAGSSYNEQFF.

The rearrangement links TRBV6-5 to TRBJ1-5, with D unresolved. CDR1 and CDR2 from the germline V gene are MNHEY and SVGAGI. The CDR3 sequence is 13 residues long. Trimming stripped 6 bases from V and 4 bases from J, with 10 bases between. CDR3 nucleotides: TGTGCCAGCAGCCAGACCGGGAATCAGCCCCAGCATTTT. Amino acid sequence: CASSQTGNQPQHF.

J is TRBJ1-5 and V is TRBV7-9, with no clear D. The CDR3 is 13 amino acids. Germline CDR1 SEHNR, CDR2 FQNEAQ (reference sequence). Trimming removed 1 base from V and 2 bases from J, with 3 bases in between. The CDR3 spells CASSLDGNQPQHF. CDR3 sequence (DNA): TGTGCCAGCAGCTTAGACGGCAATCAGCCCCAGCATTTT.

The CDR3 here is CASSLGSSGTDTQYF. The DNA for the CDR3 is TGTGCCAGCAGCTTAGGTTCTAGCGGCACAGATACGCAGTATTTT. The chain joins TRBV7-2 to TRBJ2-3; tentatively, D is TRBD2 (6 bases). V gave up 1 base and J gave up 1 base, with 9 bases separating them. Germline CDR1 SGHTA, CDR2 FQGNSA. There are 15 residues in the CDR3.